This T cell receptor beta chain was obtained from a study of T cell responses to AZD1222 COVID-19 vaccine. Study background: Samples with a second dose at about 4 or about 12 weeks were pooled together.

Trimming removed 0 bases from V and 6 bases from J; junction bases left unmatched: 14. The CDR3 has 18 residues. Per germline, CDR1 SGHNT and CDR2 YYREEE (reference sequence). Points from the study as a whole: Most donors were white British and more were female, and clonal diversity was possibly underestimated. The span of vaccine-associated CD4 TCRs extended across spike, with dominance at 160-218 and 743-854.

This clone was detected a few times. What it binds is unknown. Sequenced by immunoSEQ multiplex PCR; TCRdb stores in-frame clones only, minus some. The profile shows some 80,000 clones, about 83% of them singletons. Sequenced here: peripheral blood, sampled on day 0 of AZD1222 vaccination. This TCR came from an adult in good health. The V gene is TRBV5-4, the J gene TRBJ2-5, with TRBD1 matching 10 bases. CDR3: CASSLGGSTGGGLKTQYF. CDR3 nucleotides: TGTGCCAGCAGCTTGGGGGGATCGACAGGGGGCGGATTGAAGACCCAGTACTTC.